Listed here are 14 T cell receptor beta chains from one sample, sequenced in a study of OX40 agonist ivuxolimab in advanced cancers. Only in-frame clones appear in the TCRdb table, and some are missing; sequencing was by immunoSEQ multiplex PCR. The repertoire holds 50,000 to 55,000 clones, with more than 80% as singletons. The sample in question was CD4+ or CD8+ T cells sorted from blood, obtained in a trial of the OX40 agonist ivuxolimab. The receptors derive from an adult with an advanced solid tumor such as melanoma, head and neck, liver or kidney cancer.

The chain recombines TRBV7-3 with TRBJ2-5; D possibly matches TRBD1 or TRBD2 (5 bases each). The germline V gene has CDR1 SGHTA and CDR2 FQGTGA. The V end lost 2 bases, the J end lost 1 base, and 11 bases lay between the germline ends. The CDR3 length is 15 residues. The CDR3 region has the DNA TGTGCCAGCAGCTTAGGGCCGGGACCCCAAGAGACCCAGTACTTC. It specifies CASSLGPGPQETQYF.

The chain is built from TRBV5-6 and TRBJ2-7, with D perhaps given as TRBD1 or TRBD2 (5 bases each). The CDR3 totals 11 residues. Trimming shortened V by 4 bases and J by 5 bases, and 7 bases separated the two germline ends. CDR1 and CDR2 (germline): SGHDT, YYEEEE. CDR3 bases: TGTGCCAGCAGCCGGGACCACGAGCAGTACTTC. Its protein is CASSRDHEQYF. The full variable domain, in which reference TRBV5-6 and TRBJ2-7 provide the parts outside the CDR3, is DAGVTQSPTHLIKTRGQQVTLRCSPKSGHDTVSWYQQALGQGPQFIFQYYEEEERQRGNFPDRFSGHQFPNYSSELNVNALLLGDSALYLCASSRDHEQYFGPGTRLTVT.

The chain has TRBV4-1 and TRBJ2-3; 8 bases are shared with TRBD1. The V gene's germline CDR1 is MGHRA and CDR2 YSYEKL. This CDR3 is 17 amino acids long. The V segment lost 1 base and the J segment 0 bases; nucleotides outside the gene matches: 6. DNA for the CDR3: TGCGCCAGCAGCCAAGGGACAGGGCCCACTAGCACAGATACGCAGTATTTT. As protein: CASSQGTGPTSTDTQYF.

V is TRBV19 and J is TRBJ1-5; D may be TRBD1 (5 bases). This CDR3 has 14 amino acids. V was cut by 6 bases and J by 4 bases, with 13 bases left in between. Germline lookup yields CDR1 LNHDA and CDR2 SQIVND (reference sequence). The CDR3 is CASRVRRENQPQHF. The CDR3 region has the DNA TGTGCCAGTAGGGTACGCAGGGAAAATCAGCCCCAGCATTTT.

CDR3 in amino acids: CASSIPSGVSTDTQYF. For the CDR3, the DNA is TGTGCCAGTAGTATCCCCAGTGGTGTAAGCACAGATACGCAGTATTTT. The chain is built from TRBV19 and TRBJ2-3; D remains ambiguous. This CDR3 comprises 16 residues. Trimming removed 3 bases from V and 0 bases from J, with 13 bases in between. Germline V gene data show CDR1 as LNHDA and CDR2 as SQIVND (reference sequence).

This clone was seen only a few times. The chain links TRBV19 to TRBJ2-3, with TRBD2 matching 9 bases. CDR1 is LNHDA and CDR2 is SQIVND in the germline V gene (reference sequence). The CDR3 is 13 amino acids. The junction had 5 bases not matched to a gene; V was cut back by 7 bases and J by 6 bases. The CDR3 spells CASIGLALDTQYF. In DNA, the CDR3 is TGTGCCAGTATAGGACTAGCGTTGGATACGCAGTATTTT.

V is TRBV5-6 and J is TRBJ1-6; D remains unclear. The V gene's germline CDR1 is SGHDT and CDR2 YYEEEE. Trimming shortened V by 2 bases and J by 11 bases, and 8 bases separated the two germline ends. The CDR3 has 12 residues. The CDR3 nucleotides are TGTGCCAGCAGCTTTATTGGGACACCCCTCCACTTT. Protein product: CASSFIGTPLHF. The variable domain in full, completed from reference TRBV5-6 and TRBJ1-6, reads DAGVTQSPTHLIKTRGQQVTLRCSPKSGHDTVSWYQQALGQGPQFIFQYYEEEERQRGNFPDRFSGHQFPNYSSELNVNALLLGDSALYLCASSFIGTPLHFGNGTRLTVT.

This chain uses TRBV5-1 with TRBJ1-2; D unresolved. Germline values: CDR1 SGHRS, CDR2 YFSETQ. The CDR3 contains 15 residues. V was trimmed by 0 bases and J by 1 base, leaving 10 bases between them. DNA of the CDR3: TGCGCCAGCAGCTTGGCAAGGGCCAATAACTATGGCTACACCTTC. Amino acids: CASSLARANNYGYTF.

The chain uses TRBV19 and TRBJ2-3; weak D call: TRBD1 (6 bases). The V gene's germline CDR1 is LNHDA and CDR2 SQIVND (reference sequence). Trimming cost V 6 bases and J 3 bases, with 13 bases left between them. This CDR3 is built from 14 residues. The CDR3 DNA reads as TGTGCCAGTAGCAACCTACAGGGAACAGATACGCAGTATTTT. Translation gives CASSNLQGTDTQYF.

V usage is TRBV7-2 and J usage is TRBJ2-7, with 8 bases matching TRBD2. V dropped 5 bases and J dropped 1; count of bases not matched to a gene: 7. Germline lookup yields CDR1 SGHTA and CDR2 FQGNSA. The CDR3 has 15 amino acids. CDR3 DNA sequence: TGTGCCAGCAGCCCCCGGGAGGGCAGATCCTACGAGCAGTACTTC. Its translation: CASSPREGRSYEQYF.

This clone was picked up a small number of times. V usage is TRBV11-3 and J usage is TRBJ1-2; 8 bases map to TRBD1. Germline CDR1 is SGHNT and CDR2 is YENEEA. Germline trimming cut 5 bases from V and 3 bases from J; bases unmatched to any gene: 2. This CDR3 has 13 amino acids. CDR3 coding DNA: TGTGCCAGCAGCCCACAGGGGGACTATGGCTACACCTTC. Translation gives CASSPQGDYGYTF.

This clone has more than one count but fewer than ten. The CDR3 carries no conserved terminal phenylalanine or tryptophan, so it likely arises from a read error. The limits of the CDR3 on the DNA are not certain, so only TCRdb's listed CDR3 is given. J is TRBJ1-1 and V is TRBV7-9; the D segment call TRBD1 is taken from the table without a DNA check. The germline V gene has CDR1 SEHNR and CDR2 FQNEAQ (reference sequence). The CDR3 is made up of 10 amino acids, end residues included. Here the CDR3 reads CASRIQGALD.

The gene calls are TRBV11-3 and TRBJ1-3, with a weak D call TRBD1 (6 bases). Trimming removed 5 bases from V and 2 bases from J, with 10 bases in between. The CDR3 totals 14 residues. The germline gives CDR1 SGHNT, CDR2 YENEEA. The CDR3 nucleotides read TGTGCCAGCAGCATAGGGGGGACTGGAAACACCATATATTTT. Translated, it gives CASSIGGTGNTIYF. Drawing the rest from reference TRBV11-3 and TRBJ1-3, the complete variable domain is EAGVVQSPRYKIIEKKQPVAFWCNPISGHNTLYWYLQNLGQGPELLIRYENEEAVDDSQLPKDRFSAERLKGVDSTLKIQPAELGDSAVYLCASSIGGTGNTIYFGEGSWLTVV.

The chain recombines TRBV7-9 with TRBJ2-5; D is possibly TRBD2 (5 bases). Germline values: CDR1 SEHNR, CDR2 FQNEAQ (reference sequence). This CDR3 is 14 amino acids long. With 7 bases removed from V and 1 base from J, the gap between germline ends came to 13 bases. CDR3 residues: CASTQTGSQETQYF. The CDR3, as DNA: TGTGCCAGCACCCAGACGGGGTCCCAAGAGACCCAGTACTTC. The entire variable domain, with the rest obtained from reference TRBV7-9 and TRBJ2-5, is as follows: DTGVSQNPRHKITKRGQNVTFRCDPISEHNRLYWYRQTLGQGPEFLTYFQNEAQLEKSRLLSDRFSAERPKGSFSTLEIQRTEQGDSAMYLCASTQTGSQETQYFGPGTRLLVL.